A selection of T cell receptor beta chains follows, all from one sample in a study of cytomegalovirus exposure and HLA in healthy donors. TCRdb's copy holds only in-frame clones and misses some; the assay was immunoSEQ multiplex PCR. The sample holds about 150,000 clones, 70% seen once. What was sequenced was PBMCs. The receptor set was obtained from a woman aged 60-75 years in good health and CMV-seropositive. CDR3s include the opening cysteine and the closing phenylalanine or tryptophan. Fields, in order: clone size, V gene, D gene, J gene, CDR3 protein, CDR3 DNA. The D gene is left open where the match is weak. Size is omitted from some rows. Given values are once, few, many or a class for expanded clones.

clone size: NA
V gene: TRBV5-6
D gene: NA
J gene: TRBJ1-1
CDR3 protein: CASSLGRTEAFF
CDR3 DNA: TGTGCCAGCAGCTTAGGGAGGACTGAAGCTTTCTTT

clone size: NA
V gene: TRBV27
D gene: NA
J gene: TRBJ1-2
CDR3 protein: CASSFRGNYGYTF
CDR3 DNA: TGTGCCAGCAGTTTTCGAGGGAACTATGGCTACACCTTC

clone size: NA
V gene: TRBV2
D gene: NA
J gene: TRBJ1-5
CDR3 protein: CASSRKGQSPNQPQHF
CDR3 DNA: TGTGCCAGCAGCCGGAAAGGACAGTCTCCCAATCAGCCCCAGCATTTT

clone size: NA
V gene: TRBV5-1
D gene: TRBD2
J gene: TRBJ2-3
CDR3 protein: CASSLGGGSTDTQYF
CDR3 DNA: TGCGCCAGCAGCTTAGGCGGGGGTAGCACAGATACGCAGTATTTT

clone size: NA
V gene: TRBV6-5
D gene: NA
J gene: TRBJ1-6
CDR3 protein: CASKPGQLRTPLHF
CDR3 DNA: TGTGCCAGCAAACCGGGACAACTCCGGACACCCCTCCACTTT

clone size: NA
V gene: TRBV28
D gene: TRBD1
J gene: TRBJ1-1
CDR3 protein: CASRSSDRGAFF
CDR3 DNA: TGTGCCAGCAGATCCTCGGACAGGGGAGCTTTCTTT

clone size: NA
V gene: TRBV5-1
D gene: NA
J gene: TRBJ2-7
CDR3 protein: CASSLIAEPYEQYF
CDR3 DNA: TGCGCCAGCAGCTTGATCGCGGAACCCTACGAGCAGTACTTC

clone size: NA
V gene: TRBV28
D gene: NA
J gene: TRBJ1-1
CDR3 protein: CASSRRGIGRLTEAFF
CDR3 DNA: TGTGCCAGCAGCCGGAGGGGTATCGGGCGCCTGACTGAAGCTTTCTTT

clone size: NA
V gene: TRBV5-4
D gene: NA
J gene: TRBJ2-2
CDR3 protein: CASSPGTTLNTGELFF
CDR3 DNA: TGTGCCAGCAGCCCCGGGACAACCCTGAACACCGGGGAGCTGTTTTTT

clone size: few
V gene: TRBV29-1
D gene: NA
J gene: TRBJ1-2
CDR3 protein: CSVGVRGSQAEGGYTF
CDR3 DNA: TGCAGCGTTGGTGTCCGAGGCAGCCAGGCGGAGGGTGGCTACACCTTC

clone size: NA
V gene: TRBV7-6
D gene: TRBD1
J gene: TRBJ1-1
CDR3 protein: CASSSSLTGGTEAFF
CDR3 DNA: TGTGCCAGCAGCTCCTCTTTGACAGGGGGCACTGAAGCTTTCTTT

clone size: NA
V gene: TRBV7-6
D gene: TRBD2
J gene: TRBJ2-3
CDR3 protein: CASQFSGRAEDTQYF
CDR3 DNA: TGTGCCAGCCAATTTAGCGGGAGGGCCGAAGATACGCAGTATTTT

clone size: NA
V gene: TRBV6-5
D gene: TRBD2
J gene: TRBJ2-3
CDR3 protein: CASSYSAGGLDTQYF
CDR3 DNA: TGTGCCAGCAGTTACTCGGCGGGAGGGTTGGATACGCAGTATTTT

clone size: NA
V gene: TRBV27
D gene: NA
J gene: TRBJ2-7
CDR3 protein: CASSLSPGISEQYF
CDR3 DNA: TGTGCCAGCAGTTTATCCCCAGGGATTAGCGAGCAGTACTTC

clone size: few
V gene: TRBV2
D gene: NA
J gene: TRBJ2-5
CDR3 protein: CASSEVTAEETQYF
CDR3 DNA: TGTGCCAGCAGTGAAGTGACAGCAGAAGAGACCCAGTACTTC